This entry is about one T cell receptor beta chain. As yet, its antigen is unknown. This specimen comes from a study of tumor-infiltrating lymphocytes in localized non-small cell lung cancer. Study overall: Patients included smokers and never-smokers with various histologies, some sampled after neoadjuvant chemotherapy. Study-level points and caveats: Higher tumor T cell infiltration than in uninvolved lung was supported by TCRbeta sequencing. Technical variation could not be separated from intratumor heterogeneity here.

From germline, CDR1 is SGHKS and CDR2 YYEKEE (reference sequence). The CDR3 extends over 15 amino acids. V shed 3 bases and J 3 bases; nucleotides not matched to a gene: 8. TCRdb's table, derived via immunoSEQ multiplex PCR, lists solely in-frame clones and lacks some. The sample yields about 10,000 clones, roughly 70% seen once. The genes are TRBV5-5 and TRBJ1-2; TRBD1 matches 7 bases. The clonotype comes from a human donor with non-small cell lung cancer. Sample: lung tumor tissue. The CDR3: CASSSPTGPYYGYTF. CDR3 DNA: TGTGCCAGCAGCTCACCGACAGGGCCCTACTATGGCTACACCTTC.